The clone carrying this TCR beta chain showed up just a few times. The target antigen is unknown. This specimen belongs to a study of T-cell memory formation after mild COVID-19. Broader study findings: Some clones that responded turned up in pre-infection memory, which suggests that cross-reactive memory joined in.

TCRdb re-called the 5' RACE reads through MiXCR, storing one row per CDR3 protein. The sample gives about half a million distinct CDR3 sequences, around a sixth of which show up once; roughly an eighth is in the top ten. There are 15 residues in the CDR3. V was pared by 0 bases and J by 4 bases, with 10 bases between. The TCR originated in an adult woman who had mild COVID-19 (a few samples of this study predate the infection). Cell type and time point are not known. The rearrangement uses TRBV12-3 or TRBV12-4 and TRBJ1-5; unclear D gene. The sequencing sample was made of PBMCs or a T cell subset sorted from them (not recorded which). The CDR3 coding sequence is TGTGCCAGCAGTTTAGCGGCGGCCAATAATCAGCCCCAGCATTTT. It encodes CASSLAAANNQPQHF.